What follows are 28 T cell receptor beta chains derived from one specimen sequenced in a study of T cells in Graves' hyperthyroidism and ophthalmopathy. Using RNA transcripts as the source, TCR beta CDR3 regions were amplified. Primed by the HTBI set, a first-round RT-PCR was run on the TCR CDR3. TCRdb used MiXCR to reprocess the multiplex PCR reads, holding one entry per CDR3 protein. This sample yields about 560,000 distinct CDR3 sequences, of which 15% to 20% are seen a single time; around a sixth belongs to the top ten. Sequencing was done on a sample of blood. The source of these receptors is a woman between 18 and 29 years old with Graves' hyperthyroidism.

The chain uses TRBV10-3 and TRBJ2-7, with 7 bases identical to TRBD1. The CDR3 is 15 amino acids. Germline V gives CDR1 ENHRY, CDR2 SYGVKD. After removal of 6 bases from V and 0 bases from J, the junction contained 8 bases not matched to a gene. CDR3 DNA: TGTGCCATCAGGACGGACAGGCAACGCTCCTACGAGCAGTACTTC. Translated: CAIRTDRQRSYEQYF.

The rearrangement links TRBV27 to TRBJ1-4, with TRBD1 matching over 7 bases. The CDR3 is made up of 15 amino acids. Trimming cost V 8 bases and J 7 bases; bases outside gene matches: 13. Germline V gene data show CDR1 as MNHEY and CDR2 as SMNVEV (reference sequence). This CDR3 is CASRDSKISVEKLFF. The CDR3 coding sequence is TGTGCCAGCCGGGACAGTAAGATTTCGGTTGAAAAACTGTTTTTT.

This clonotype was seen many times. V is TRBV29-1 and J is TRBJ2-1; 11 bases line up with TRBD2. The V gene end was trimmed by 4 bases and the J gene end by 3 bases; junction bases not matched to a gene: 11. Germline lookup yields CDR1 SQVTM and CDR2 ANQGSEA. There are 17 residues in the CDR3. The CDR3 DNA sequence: TGCAGCGTTGGTCTTCCCACTAGCGGGAGAAACTACAATGAGCAGTTCTTC. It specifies CSVGLPTSGRNYNEQFF.

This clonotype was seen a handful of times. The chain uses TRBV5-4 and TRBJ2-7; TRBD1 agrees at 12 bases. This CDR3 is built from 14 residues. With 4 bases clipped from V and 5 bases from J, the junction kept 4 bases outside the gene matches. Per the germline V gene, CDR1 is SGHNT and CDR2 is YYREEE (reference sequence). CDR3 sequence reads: CASSPGDRGHEQYF. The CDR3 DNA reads TGTGCCAGCAGCCCGGGGGACAGGGGGCACGAGCAGTACTTC.

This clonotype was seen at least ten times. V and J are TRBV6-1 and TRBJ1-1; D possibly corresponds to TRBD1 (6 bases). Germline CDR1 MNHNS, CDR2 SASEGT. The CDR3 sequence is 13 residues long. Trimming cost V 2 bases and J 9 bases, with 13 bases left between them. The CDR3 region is CASSELRGQKAFF. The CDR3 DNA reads TGTGCCAGCAGTGAACTCAGGGGACAAAAAGCTTTCTTT.

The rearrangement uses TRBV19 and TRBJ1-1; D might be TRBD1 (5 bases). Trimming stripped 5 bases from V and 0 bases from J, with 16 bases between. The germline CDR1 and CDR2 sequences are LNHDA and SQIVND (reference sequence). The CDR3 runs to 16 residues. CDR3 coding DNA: TGTGCCAGTAGTTCTCCCCCCGGGACGGTGAACACTGAAGCTTTCTTT. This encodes CASSSPPGTVNTEAFF.

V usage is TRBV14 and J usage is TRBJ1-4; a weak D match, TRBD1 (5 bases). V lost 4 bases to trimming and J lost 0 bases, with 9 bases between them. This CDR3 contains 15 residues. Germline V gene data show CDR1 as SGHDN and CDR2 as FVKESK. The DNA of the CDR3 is TGTGCCAGCAGCCGGGGGTTAGCAACTAATGAAAAACTGTTTTTT. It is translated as CASSRGLATNEKLFF.

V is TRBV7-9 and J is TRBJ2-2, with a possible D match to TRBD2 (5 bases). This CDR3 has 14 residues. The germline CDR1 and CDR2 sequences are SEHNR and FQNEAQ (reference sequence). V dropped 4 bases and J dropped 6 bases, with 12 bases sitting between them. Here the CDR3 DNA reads TGTGCCAGCAGCTCGGCAGGAGGTTCCGGGGAGCTGTTTTTT. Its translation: CASSSAGGSGELFF. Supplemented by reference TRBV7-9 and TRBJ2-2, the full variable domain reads DTGVSQNPRHKITKRGQNVTFRCDPISEHNRLYWYRQTLGQGPEFLTYFQNEAQLEKSRLLSDRFSAERPKGSFSTLEIQRTEQGDSAMYLCASSSAGGSGELFFGEGSRLTVL.

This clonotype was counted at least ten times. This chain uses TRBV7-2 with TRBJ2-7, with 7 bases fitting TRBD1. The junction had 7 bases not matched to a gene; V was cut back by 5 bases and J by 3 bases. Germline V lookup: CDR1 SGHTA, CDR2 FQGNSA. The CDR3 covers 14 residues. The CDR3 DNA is TGTGCCAGCAGCCGAGGGACAGCCAACTACGAGCAGTACTTC. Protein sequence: CASSRGTANYEQYF.

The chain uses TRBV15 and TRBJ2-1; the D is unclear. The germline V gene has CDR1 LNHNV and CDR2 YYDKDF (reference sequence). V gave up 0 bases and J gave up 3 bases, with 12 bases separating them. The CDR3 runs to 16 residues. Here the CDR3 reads CATSRDRQPYYNEQFF. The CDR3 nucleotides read TGTGCCACCAGCAGAGATCGACAACCATACTACAATGAGCAGTTCTTC.

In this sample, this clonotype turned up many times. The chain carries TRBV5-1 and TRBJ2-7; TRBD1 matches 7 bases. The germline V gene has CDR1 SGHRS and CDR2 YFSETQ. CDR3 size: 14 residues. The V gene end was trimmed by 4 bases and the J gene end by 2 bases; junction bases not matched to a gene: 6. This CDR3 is CASSPDRETYEQYF. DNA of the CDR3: TGCGCCAGCAGCCCCGACAGGGAGACCTACGAGCAGTACTTC.

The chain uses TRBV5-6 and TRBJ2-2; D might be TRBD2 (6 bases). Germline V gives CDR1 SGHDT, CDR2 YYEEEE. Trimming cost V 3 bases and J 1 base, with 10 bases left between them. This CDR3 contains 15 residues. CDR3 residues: CASSSGTLNTGELFF. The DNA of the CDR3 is TGTGCCAGCAGCTCGGGGACTTTGAACACCGGGGAGCTGTTTTTT.

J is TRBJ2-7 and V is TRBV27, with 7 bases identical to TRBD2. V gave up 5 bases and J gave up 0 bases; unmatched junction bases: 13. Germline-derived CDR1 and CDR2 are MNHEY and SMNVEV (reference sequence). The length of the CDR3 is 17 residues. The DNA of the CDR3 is TGTGCCAGCAGTCCCCGACTAGCTTCTGGGGGCTCCTACGAGCAGTACTTC. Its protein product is CASSPRLASGGSYEQYF.

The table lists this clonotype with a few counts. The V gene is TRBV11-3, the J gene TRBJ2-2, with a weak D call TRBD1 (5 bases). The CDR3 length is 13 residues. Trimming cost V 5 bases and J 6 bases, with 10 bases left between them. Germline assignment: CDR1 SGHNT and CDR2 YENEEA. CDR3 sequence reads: CASSIRVAGELFF. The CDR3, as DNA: TGTGCCAGCAGCATCAGGGTTGCCGGGGAGCTGTTTTTT. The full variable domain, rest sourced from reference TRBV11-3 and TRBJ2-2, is EAGVVQSPRYKIIEKKQPVAFWCNPISGHNTLYWYLQNLGQGPELLIRYENEEAVDDSQLPKDRFSAERLKGVDSTLKIQPAELGDSAVYLCASSIRVAGELFFGEGSRLTVL.

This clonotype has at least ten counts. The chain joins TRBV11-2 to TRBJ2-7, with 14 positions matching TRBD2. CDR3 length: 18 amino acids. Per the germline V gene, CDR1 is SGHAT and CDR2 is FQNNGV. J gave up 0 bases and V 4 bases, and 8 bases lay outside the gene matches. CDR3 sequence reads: CASSSRLAGGHSSYEQYF. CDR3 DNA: TGTGCCAGCAGCTCTCGACTAGCGGGAGGGCACAGCTCCTACGAGCAGTACTTC.

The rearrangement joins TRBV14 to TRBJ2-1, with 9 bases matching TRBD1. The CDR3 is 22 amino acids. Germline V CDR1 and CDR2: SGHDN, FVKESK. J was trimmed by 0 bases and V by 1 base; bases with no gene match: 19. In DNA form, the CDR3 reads TGTGCCAGCAGCCAAGTCCTAATCCGGGACAGGGATCGCCCGAGCTCCTACAATGAGCAGTTCTTC. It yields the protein CASSQVLIRDRDRPSSYNEQFF.

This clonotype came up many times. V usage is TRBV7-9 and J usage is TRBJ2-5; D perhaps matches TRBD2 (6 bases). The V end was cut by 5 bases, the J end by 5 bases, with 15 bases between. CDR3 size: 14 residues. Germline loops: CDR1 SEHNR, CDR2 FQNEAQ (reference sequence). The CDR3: CASSLEEEGETQYF. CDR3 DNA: TGTGCCAGCAGCCTCGAAGAGGAGGGGGAGACCCAGTACTTC.

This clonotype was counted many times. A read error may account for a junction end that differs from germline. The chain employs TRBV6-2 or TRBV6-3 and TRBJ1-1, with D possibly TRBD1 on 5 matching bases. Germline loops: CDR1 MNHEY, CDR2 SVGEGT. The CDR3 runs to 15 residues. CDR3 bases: TGTGCCAGCAGCTACTTCGGGACTGTGAACACTGAAGCTTTCTTT. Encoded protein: CASSYFGTVNTEAFF.

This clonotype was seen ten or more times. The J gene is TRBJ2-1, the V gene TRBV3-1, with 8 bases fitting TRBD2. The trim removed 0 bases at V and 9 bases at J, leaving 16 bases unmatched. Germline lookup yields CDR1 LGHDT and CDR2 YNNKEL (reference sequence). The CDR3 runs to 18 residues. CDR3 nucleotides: TGTGCCAGCAGCCAAGACGGGGGGCGGGGGGCGCTTTTAGGTGAGCAGTTCTTC. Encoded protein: CASSQDGGRGALLGEQFF.

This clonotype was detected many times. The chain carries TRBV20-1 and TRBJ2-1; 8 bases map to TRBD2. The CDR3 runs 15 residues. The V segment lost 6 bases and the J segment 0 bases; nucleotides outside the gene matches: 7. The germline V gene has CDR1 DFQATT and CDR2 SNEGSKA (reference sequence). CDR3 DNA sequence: TGCAGTGCGCCCCGGAGCGGGAGCTCCTACAATGAGCAGTTCTTC. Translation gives CSAPRSGSSYNEQFF.

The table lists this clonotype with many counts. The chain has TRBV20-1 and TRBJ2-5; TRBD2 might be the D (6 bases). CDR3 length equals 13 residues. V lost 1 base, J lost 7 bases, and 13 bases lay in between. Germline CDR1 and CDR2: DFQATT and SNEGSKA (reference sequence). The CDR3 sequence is CSARVGNGGTQYF. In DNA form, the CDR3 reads TGCAGTGCTAGAGTCGGCAACGGGGGGACCCAGTACTTC.

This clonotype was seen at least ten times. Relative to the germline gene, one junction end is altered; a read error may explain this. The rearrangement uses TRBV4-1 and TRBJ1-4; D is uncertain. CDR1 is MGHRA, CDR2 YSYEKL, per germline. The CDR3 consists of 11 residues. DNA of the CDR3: TGTGCCAGCAGCCAAGCAGAAAAACTGTTTTTT. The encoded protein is CASSQAEKLFF.

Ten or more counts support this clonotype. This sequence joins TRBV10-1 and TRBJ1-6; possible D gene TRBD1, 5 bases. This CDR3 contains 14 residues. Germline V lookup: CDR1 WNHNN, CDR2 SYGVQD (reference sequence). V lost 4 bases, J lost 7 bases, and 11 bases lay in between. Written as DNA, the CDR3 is TGCGCCAGCAGTGTAAGGGGAGCCAATTCACCCCTCCACTTT. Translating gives CASSVRGANSPLHF.

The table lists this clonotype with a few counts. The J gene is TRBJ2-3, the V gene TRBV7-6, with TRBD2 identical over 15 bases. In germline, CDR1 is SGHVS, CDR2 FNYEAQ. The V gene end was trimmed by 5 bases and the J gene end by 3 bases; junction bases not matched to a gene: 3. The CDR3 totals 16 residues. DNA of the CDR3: TGTGCCAGCAGCATGGGACTAGCGGGGGGTACAGATACGCAGTATTTT. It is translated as CASSMGLAGGTDTQYF. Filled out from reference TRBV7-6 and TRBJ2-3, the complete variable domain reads GAGVSQSPRYKVTKRGQDVALRCDPISGHVSLYWYRQALGQGPEFLTYFNYEAQQDKSGLPNDRFSAERPEGSISTLTIQRTEQRDSAMYRCASSMGLAGGTDTQYFGPGTRLTVL.

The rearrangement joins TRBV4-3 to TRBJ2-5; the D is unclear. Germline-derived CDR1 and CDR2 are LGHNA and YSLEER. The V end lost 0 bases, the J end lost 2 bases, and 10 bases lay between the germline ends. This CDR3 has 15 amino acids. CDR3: CASSQEGTGQETQYF. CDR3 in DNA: TGCGCCAGCAGCCAAGAGGGTACGGGTCAAGAGACCCAGTACTTC.

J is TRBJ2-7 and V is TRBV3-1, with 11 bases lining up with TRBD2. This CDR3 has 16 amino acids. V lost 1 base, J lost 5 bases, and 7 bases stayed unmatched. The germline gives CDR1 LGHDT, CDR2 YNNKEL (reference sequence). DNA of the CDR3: TGTGCCAGCAGCCAAGTGGCTAGCGGGAGGCCGGACGAGCAGTACTTC. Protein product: CASSQVASGRPDEQYF.

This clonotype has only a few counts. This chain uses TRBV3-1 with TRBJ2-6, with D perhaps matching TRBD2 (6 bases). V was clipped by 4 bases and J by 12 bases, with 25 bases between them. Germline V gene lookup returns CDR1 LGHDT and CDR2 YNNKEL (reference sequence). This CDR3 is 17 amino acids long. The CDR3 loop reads CASSPWSSRNVGSVLTF. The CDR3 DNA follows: TGTGCCAGCAGCCCCTGGTCCTCCCGAAACGTCGGGAGCGTCCTGACTTTC.

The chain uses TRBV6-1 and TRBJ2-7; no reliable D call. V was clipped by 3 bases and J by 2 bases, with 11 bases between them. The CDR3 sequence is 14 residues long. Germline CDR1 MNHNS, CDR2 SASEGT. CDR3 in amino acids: CASSDGFRTYEQYF. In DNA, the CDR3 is TGTGCCAGCAGTGACGGTTTCAGAACCTACGAGCAGTACTTC.